This TCR beta chain emerged from a study of beta chain features in type 1 diabetes. This clone was seen at least ten times. What was sequenced were expressed TCRB transcripts, since all of the isolated RNA had been reverse transcribed. Clones were read by immunoSEQ multiplex PCR, and TCRdb kept only the in-frame ones, dropping some. The table shows 200,000 to 250,000 clones, with about 25% occurring only once. CDR3 length: 11 residues. Germline values: CDR1 SGHVS, CDR2 FNYEAQ. The V gene lost 5 bases and the J gene lost 3 bases, with 3 bases spanning the gap. Sequenced material: central memory CD4+ T cells from blood. The chain employs TRBV7-6 and TRBJ2-3, with no clear D. This TCR was sampled from a man younger than 40 in good health. The CDR3 DNA reads TGTGCCAGCAGCGCGACAGATACGCAGTATTTT. Protein: CASSATDTQYF. The full variable domain, in which reference TRBV7-6 and TRBJ2-3 provide the parts outside the CDR3, is GAGVSQSPRYKVTKRGQDVALRCDPISGHVSLYWYRQALGQGPEFLTYFNYEAQQDKSGLPNDRFSAERPEGSISTLTIQRTEQRDSAMYRCASSATDTQYFGPGTRLTVL.